This T cell receptor (beta chain) appears in the sequencing data of a study of T cells after yellow fever vaccination. TCRdb reanalysed the 5' RACE reads using MiXCR and keeps one entry per CDR3 protein. The repertoire consists of 300,000 to 400,000 distinct CDR3 sequences, with over 8% occurring once and the leading ten covering over 15%. J lost 0 bases, V lost 0 bases, and 1 base had no gene match. CDR3 length equals 16 residues. The germline V gene encodes CDR1 MNHEY and CDR2 SVGAGI. This rearrangement joins TRBV6-5 to TRBJ1-3; 8 positions agree with TRBD1. Source: PBMCs, taken on the day of the first yellow fever vaccination. The sequence was obtained from a young man who received the YFV17D yellow fever vaccine. DNA for the CDR3: TGTGCCAGCAGTTACTCGACAGGGGTCTCTGGAAACACCATATATTTT. The encoded protein is CASSYSTGVSGNTIYF.